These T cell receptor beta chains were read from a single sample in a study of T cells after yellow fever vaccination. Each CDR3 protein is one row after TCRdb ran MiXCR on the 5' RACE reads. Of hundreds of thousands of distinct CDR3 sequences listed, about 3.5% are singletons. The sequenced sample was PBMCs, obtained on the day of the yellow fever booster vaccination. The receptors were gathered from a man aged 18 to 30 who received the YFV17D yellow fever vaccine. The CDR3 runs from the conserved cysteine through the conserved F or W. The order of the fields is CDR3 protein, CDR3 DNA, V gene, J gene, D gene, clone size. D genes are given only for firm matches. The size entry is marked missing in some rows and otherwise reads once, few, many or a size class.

CASSSLDRANEQFF	TGCGCCAGCAGTTCCCTGGACAGGGCTAATGAGCAGTTCTTC	TRBV10-1	TRBJ2-1	TRBD1	many
CASSFEVPINYGYTF	TGTGCCAGCAGCTTTGAAGTACCTATTAACTATGGCTACACCTTC	TRBV7-9	TRBJ1-2	.	few
CASSYSRDGGETQYF	TGTGCCAGCAGTTACTCAAGGGATGGGGGGGAGACCCAGTACTTC	TRBV6-5	TRBJ2-5	.	.
CASNDERSTYGYTF	TGCGCCAGCAATGACGAAAGAAGCACCTATGGCTACACCTTC	TRBV5-1	TRBJ1-2	.	many
CASSYSQEGTGAFNEQFF	TGTGCCAGCAGTTACTCGCAGGAAGGGACAGGGGCTTTCAATGAGCAGTTCTTC	TRBV6-6	TRBJ2-1	TRBD1	few
CASSEKDPTAYEQYF	TGTGCCAGCAGTGAAAAGGACCCCACAGCCTACGAGCAGTACTTC	TRBV2	TRBJ2-7	.	many
CASSLPGRRPSGANVLTF	TGTGCCAGCTCCCTCCCGGGACGTAGACCGTCTGGGGCCAACGTCCTGACTTTC	TRBV7-9	TRBJ2-6	.	.
CASSGTLFSSYEQYF	TGCGCCAGCAGCGGTACTCTCTTCAGCTCCTACGAGCAGTACTTC	TRBV5-1	TRBJ2-7	.	many
CASSLTGVSSPLHF	TGTGCCAGCAGCCTGACAGGAGTGAGTTCACCCCTCCACTTT	TRBV5-5	TRBJ1-6	.	.
CASSGDRALAKNIQYF	TGTGCCAGCAGTGGTGACAGGGCCTTAGCCAAAAACATTCAGTACTTC	TRBV28	TRBJ2-4	TRBD1	many
CASSLERSSEQFF	TGTGCCAGCAGCTTAGAACGTAGTAGTGAGCAGTTCTTC	TRBV7-2	TRBJ2-1	.	many
CASSHEAGEPSEQYF	TGCGCCAGCAGCCACGAGGCGGGGGAACCCTCAGAGCAGTACTTC	TRBV4-1	TRBJ2-7	TRBD2	.
CASTLSILETQYF	TGTGCCAGCACCCTGTCGATTCTAGAGACCCAGTACTTC	TRBV12-3/TRBV12-4	TRBJ2-5	.	many
CASFWGPFNSGANVLTF	TGTGCCAGCTTTTGGGGGCCTTTTAACTCTGGGGCCAACGTCCTGACTTTC	TRBV5-4	TRBJ2-6	.	few
CASSLGGAGTQYF	TGTGCCAGCAGCTTAGGAGGGGCCGGGACCCAGTACTTC	TRBV7-2	TRBJ2-5	.	few
CSAPGQGAEAFF	TGCAGTGCCCCCGGACAGGGAGCTGAAGCTTTCTTT	TRBV20-1	TRBJ1-1	TRBD1	few
CASSKRRVTGLQGSADTQYF	TGTGCCAGCAGCAAAAGACGTGTCACGGGTTTACAGGGGAGCGCAGATACGCAGTATTTT	TRBV7-8	TRBJ2-3	TRBD1	.
CSARPTGGADQPQHF	TGCAGTGCTAGGCCCACAGGGGGCGCGGATCAGCCCCAGCATTTT	TRBV20-1	TRBJ1-5	TRBD1	many
CASSTTGGRAGELFF	TGTGCCAGCAGCACTACAGGGGGCAGGGCCGGGGAGCTGTTTTTT	TRBV5-4	TRBJ2-2	TRBD1	few
CASSLSRVRSTDTQYF	TGTGCCAGCAGCTTAAGCAGGGTGAGGAGCACAGATACGCAGTATTTT	TRBV5-4	TRBJ2-3	.	many
CSVEARGGYGYTF	TGCAGCGTTGAAGCCAGGGGCGGTTATGGCTACACCTTC	TRBV29-1	TRBJ1-2	.	many
CASSLDAGYQETQYF	TGTGCCAGCAGCTTGGACGCCGGGTACCAAGAGACCCAGTACTTC	TRBV7-6	TRBJ2-5	.	many
CASSFGSSNTEAFF	TGTGCCAGCAGCTTTGGCAGTTCGAACACTGAAGCTTTCTTT	TRBV5-6	TRBJ1-1	.	few
CASRITEAFF	TGTGCCAGCCGCATAACTGAAGCTTTCTTT	TRBV12-3/TRBV12-4	TRBJ1-1	.	many
CASSEGGGTPPDTQYF	TGTGCCAGCAGTGAAGGTGGGGGGACCCCCCCAGATACGCAGTATTTT	TRBV25-1	TRBJ2-3	.	many
CASSPQRVADTQYF	TGTGCCAGCTCACCGCAGCGGGTGGCAGATACGCAGTATTTT	TRBV18	TRBJ2-3	.	few
CASSPWTGTMGNNEQFF	TGCGCCAGCAGCCCCTGGACTGGGACCATGGGGAACAATGAGCAGTTCTTC	TRBV4-3	TRBJ2-1	.	many
CASSAQGWHEQYF	TGTGCCAGCAGCGCACAGGGTTGGCACGAGCAGTACTTC	TRBV2	TRBJ2-7	.	many
CATSDEETQYF	TGTGCCACCAGTGATGAAGAGACCCAGTACTTC	TRBV24-1	TRBJ2-5	.	many
CASSRDHNQPQHF	TGCGCCAGCAGCCGCGACCACAATCAGCCCCAGCATTTT	TRBV4-1	TRBJ1-5	.	many
CASSLERQDNTGELFF	TGCGCCAGCAGCTTGGAGCGACAGGATAACACCGGGGAGCTGTTTTTT	TRBV5-1	TRBJ2-2	.	.
CATSRTGVEKLFF	TGTGCCACCAGCAGGACAGGGGTTGAAAAACTGTTTTTT	TRBV15	TRBJ1-4	TRBD1	.
CASSGGQGYQPQHF	TGTGCCAGCAGCGGAGGACAGGGGTATCAGCCCCAGCATTTT	TRBV2	TRBJ1-5	TRBD1	few
CASSPGTSAYNEQFF	TGTGCCAGCTCACCAGGGACTAGCGCCTACAATGAGCAGTTCTTC	TRBV4-3	TRBJ2-1	TRBD2	many
CSAALNGQDTQYF	TGCAGTGCTGCCCTAAACGGACAAGATACGCAGTATTTT	TRBV20-1	TRBJ2-3	.	many
CASSELTSYEQYF	TGCGCCAGCAGTGAACTGACTAGCTACGAGCAGTACTTC	TRBV10-1	TRBJ2-7	.	.
CASSYDRRRGNYGYTF	TGTGCCAGCAGTTACGATCGGAGGCGGGGTAACTATGGCTACACCTTC	TRBV6-5	TRBJ1-2	.	.
CASGGVRVAFF	TGTGCCAGCGGGGGGGTTCGGGTCGCTTTCTTT	TRBV6-5	TRBJ1-1	.	.
CASSLGTGQTYEQYF	TGCGCCAGCAGCCTGGGGACGGGACAGACCTACGAGCAGTACTTC	TRBV5-1	TRBJ2-7	TRBD1	.
CSAVKTGVETQYF	TGCAGTGCTGTAAAGACAGGGGTAGAGACCCAGTACTTC	TRBV20-1	TRBJ2-5	TRBD1	.